This is a list of T cell receptor beta chains from one sample in a study of beta chain features in type 1 diabetes. TCRdb's copy holds only in-frame clones and misses some; the assay was immunoSEQ multiplex PCR. Of 640,000 or so clones in the sample, over 12% were seen once. Sequencing was carried out using naive CD4+ T cells from blood. These receptors were taken from a man between 18 and 35 years old with type 1 diabetes. Each CDR3 is given with its conserved first and last residue. D genes are given only for firm matches. Clone size is not always given. Where it is, it says once, few, many or a class for expanded clones.

abundance	j_gene	v_gene	d_gene	CDR3aa	CDR3nt
few	TRBJ1-5	TRBV6-5	NA	CASSSYQNQPQHF	TGTGCCAGCAGTTCGTACCAGAATCAGCCCCAGCATTTT
once	TRBJ1-1	TRBV7-2	TRBD1	CASSLRQGGTEAFF	TGTGCCAGCAGCTTAAGACAGGGAGGGACTGAAGCTTTCTTT
few	TRBJ2-3	TRBV7-2	NA	CASRLTRERLNTQYF	TGTGCCAGCAGACTCACCCGGGAGAGGCTGAATACGCAGTATTTT
NA	TRBJ1-1	TRBV6-5	NA	CASSYSRAGQDTEAFF	TGTGCCAGCAGTTACTCTCGGGCCGGCCAGGACACTGAAGCTTTCTTT
NA	TRBJ1-5	TRBV19	NA	CASGGLRNQPQHF	TGTGCCAGTGGGGGGCTCCGAAATCAGCCCCAGCATTTT
NA	TRBJ2-7	TRBV7-9	NA	CASSLGSESEQYF	TGTGCCAGCAGCTTAGGAAGCGAATCCGAGCAGTACTTC
NA	TRBJ2-3	TRBV11-2	NA	CASSLGVGDTQYF	TGTGCCAGCAGCTTAGGGGTAGGGGATACGCAGTATTTT
NA	TRBJ2-6	TRBV30	TRBD1	CAWLGTGFSGANVLTF	TGTGCCTGGCTAGGGACAGGGTTCTCTGGGGCCAACGTCCTGACTTTC
NA	TRBJ1-2	TRBV4-3	NA	CASSQDLAAIYGYTF	TGCGCCAGCAGCCAAGATCTGGCAGCTATCTATGGCTACACCTTC
few	TRBJ2-5	TRBV25-1	TRBD2	CASSESGRAETQYF	TGTGCCAGCAGTGAAAGCGGGAGGGCCGAGACCCAGTACTTC
few	TRBJ2-1	TRBV9	NA	CASSPSGSSSYNEQFF	TGTGCCAGCAGCCCTTCGGGCTCAAGCTCCTACAATGAGCAGTTCTTC
few	TRBJ2-3	TRBV7-2	NA	CASSLQTTTDTQYF	TGTGCCAGCAGCCTTCAGACTACCACAGATACGCAGTATTTT
few	TRBJ1-5	TRBV30	NA	CAWSVSFASQPQHF	TGTGCCTGGAGTGTCTCATTTGCGAGTCAGCCCCAGCATTTT
few	TRBJ2-7	TRBV30	TRBD1	CAWSVQGASEQYF	TGTGCCTGGAGTGTGCAGGGGGCTAGTGAGCAGTACTTC
NA	TRBJ2-1	TRBV29-1	NA	CSVDRWDRMTYNEQFF	TGCAGCGTTGATAGATGGGACCGAATGACCTACAATGAGCAGTTCTTC
few	TRBJ1-2	TRBV30	NA	CAWTKDTGWRGYTF	TGTGCCTGGACCAAAGACACGGGCTGGCGAGGCTACACCTTC
NA	TRBJ1-1	TRBV4-2	NA	CASSHLNTEAFF	TGTGCCAGCAGCCATCTGAACACTGAAGCTTTCTTT
few	TRBJ2-7	TRBV6-5	TRBD1	CASTPGQGAYEQYF	TGTGCCAGCACCCCCGGACAGGGGGCCTACGAGCAGTACTTC
NA	TRBJ2-1	TRBV2	NA	CASSTTRAYNEQFF	TGTGCCAGCAGTACCACAAGGGCCTACAATGAGCAGTTCTTC
few	TRBJ2-7	TRBV7-2	TRBD2	CASSLRTSGSYEQYF	TGTGCCAGCAGCTTAAGGACTAGCGGATCCTACGAGCAGTACTTC
NA	TRBJ2-7	TRBV7-2	NA	CASSLWDGVYEQYF	TGTGCCAGCAGCTTATGGGACGGAGTCTACGAGCAGTACTTC
few	TRBJ2-6	TRBV30	TRBD2	CASTGGSGANVLTF	TGTGCCTCCACGGGGGGCTCTGGGGCCAACGTCCTGACTTTC
NA	TRBJ1-2	TRBV29-1	NA	CSALDMSGSWAGYTF	TGCAGCGCGCTAGACATGTCGGGCTCCTGGGCTGGCTACACCTTC
few	TRBJ2-5	TRBV30	NA	CAWSIRDSQTQYF	TGTGCCTGGAGTATACGGGATTCGCAAACCCAGTACTTC
NA	TRBJ2-3	TRBV7-9	NA	CASSPGYTQYF	TGTGCCAGCAGCCCCGGTTATACGCAGTATTTT
few	TRBJ1-3	TRBV9	NA	CASSVKRSGNTIYF	TGTGCCAGCAGCGTAAAAAGGTCCGGAAACACCATATATTTT
few	TRBJ2-7	TRBV2	TRBD2	CASSEVIAGTSYEQYF	TGTGCCAGCAGTGAAGTAATAGCGGGAACATCCTACGAGCAGTACTTC
NA	TRBJ1-1	TRBV28	NA	CASSPHAVNTEAFF	TGTGCCAGCAGTCCCCACGCAGTGAACACTGAAGCTTTCTTT
few	TRBJ2-7	TRBV27	TRBD2	CATQRKPPSSGATYEQYF	TGTGCCACCCAGCGGAAGCCCCCAAGTAGCGGGGCTACCTACGAGCAGTACTTC
few	TRBJ2-1	TRBV13	TRBD2	CASSLAGSGLGGYNEQFF	TGTGCCAGCAGCTTAGCCGGATCGGGACTAGGAGGATACAATGAGCAGTTCTTC
NA	TRBJ2-1	TRBV5-1	TRBD2	CASSLSSGKYNEQFF	TGCGCCAGCTCCCTCTCTAGCGGGAAGTACAATGAGCAGTTCTTC
few	TRBJ2-2	TRBV14	NA	CASSQWPLRNTGELFF	TGTGCCAGCAGCCAATGGCCACTGCGAAATACCGGGGAGCTGTTTTTT
NA	TRBJ2-2	TRBV9	NA	CASSVAPIATGELFF	TGTGCCAGCAGCGTAGCCCCTATAGCCACCGGGGAGCTGTTTTTT
few	TRBJ1-4	TRBV5-1	NA	CASSLDGREGEKLFF	TGCGCCAGCAGCTTGGATGGCAGGGAAGGCGAAAAACTGTTTTTT
few	TRBJ2-1	TRBV2	TRBD2	CASSARLADTYNEQFF	TGTGCCAGCAGTGCCCGACTAGCGGACACCTACAATGAGCAGTTCTTC
NA	TRBJ2-7	TRBV11-2	TRBD1	CASSLGQGKRGYEQYF	TGTGCCAGCAGCTTAGGACAGGGGAAGCGAGGATACGAGCAGTACTTC